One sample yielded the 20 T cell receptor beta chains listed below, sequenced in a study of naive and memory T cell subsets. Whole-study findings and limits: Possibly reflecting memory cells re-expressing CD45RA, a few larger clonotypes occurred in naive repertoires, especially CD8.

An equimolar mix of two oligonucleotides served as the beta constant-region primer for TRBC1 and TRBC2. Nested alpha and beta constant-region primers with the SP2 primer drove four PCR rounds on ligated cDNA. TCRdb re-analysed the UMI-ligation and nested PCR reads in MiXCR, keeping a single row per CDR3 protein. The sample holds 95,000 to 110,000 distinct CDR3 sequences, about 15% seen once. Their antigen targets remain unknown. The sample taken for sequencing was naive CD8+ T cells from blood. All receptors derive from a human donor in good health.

CDR3 DNA sequence: TGTGCCAGCAGCTCTACTAGCACAGATACGCAGTATTTT. Its protein is CASSSTSTDTQYF. The chain is built from TRBV11-3 and TRBJ2-3; D gene uncertain. Germline V lookup: CDR1 SGHNT, CDR2 YENEEA. V lost 4 bases and J lost 0, with 5 bases in between. The CDR3 is 13 amino acids.

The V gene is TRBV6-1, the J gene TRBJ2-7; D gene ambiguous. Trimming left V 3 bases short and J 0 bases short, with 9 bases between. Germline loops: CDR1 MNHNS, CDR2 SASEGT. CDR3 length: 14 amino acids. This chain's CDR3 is CASSEVVLSYEQYF. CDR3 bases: TGTGCCAGCAGTGAGGTAGTGCTCTCCTACGAGCAGTACTTC.

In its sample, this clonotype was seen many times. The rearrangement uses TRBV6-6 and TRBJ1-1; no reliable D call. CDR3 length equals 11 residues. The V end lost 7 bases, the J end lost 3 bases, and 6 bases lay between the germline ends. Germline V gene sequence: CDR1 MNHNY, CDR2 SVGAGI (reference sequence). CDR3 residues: CASTSYTEAFF. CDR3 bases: TGTGCCAGCACCTCGTACACTGAAGCTTTCTTT.

The CDR3 DNA reads TGCAGCGTTGAAGATGAAGGGCCCTCAGCCCAAGAGACCCAGTACTTC. Amino acid sequence: CSVEDEGPSAQETQYF. The chain has TRBV29-1 and TRBJ2-5; the D is unclear. V lost 0 bases to trimming and J lost 1 base, with 15 bases between them. The germline V gene has CDR1 SQVTM and CDR2 ANQGSEA. CDR3 size: 16 residues.

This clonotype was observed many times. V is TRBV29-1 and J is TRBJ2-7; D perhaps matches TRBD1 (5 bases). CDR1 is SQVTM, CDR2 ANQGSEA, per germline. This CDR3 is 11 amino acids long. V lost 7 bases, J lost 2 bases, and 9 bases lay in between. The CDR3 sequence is CSGTFPYEQYF. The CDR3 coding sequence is TGCAGCGGGACATTCCCCTACGAGCAGTACTTC.

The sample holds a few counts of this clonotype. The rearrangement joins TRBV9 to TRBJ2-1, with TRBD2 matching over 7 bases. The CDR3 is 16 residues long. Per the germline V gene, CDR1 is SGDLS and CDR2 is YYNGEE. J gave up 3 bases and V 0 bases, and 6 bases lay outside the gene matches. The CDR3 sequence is CASSVASGVYYNEQFF. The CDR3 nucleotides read TGTGCCAGCAGCGTAGCAAGCGGGGTGTACTACAATGAGCAGTTCTTC.

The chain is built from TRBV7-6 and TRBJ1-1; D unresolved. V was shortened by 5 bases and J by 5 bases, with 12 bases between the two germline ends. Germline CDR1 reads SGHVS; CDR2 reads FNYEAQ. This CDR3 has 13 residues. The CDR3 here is CASSRGIVTEAFF. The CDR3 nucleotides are TGTGCCAGCAGCCGGGGTATTGTAACTGAAGCTTTCTTT.

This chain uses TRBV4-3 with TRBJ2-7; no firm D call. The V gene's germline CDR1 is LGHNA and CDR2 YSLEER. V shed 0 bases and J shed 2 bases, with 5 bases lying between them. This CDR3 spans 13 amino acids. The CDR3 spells CASSQEGPYEQYF. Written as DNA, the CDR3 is TGCGCCAGCAGCCAAGAGGGTCCCTACGAGCAGTACTTC.

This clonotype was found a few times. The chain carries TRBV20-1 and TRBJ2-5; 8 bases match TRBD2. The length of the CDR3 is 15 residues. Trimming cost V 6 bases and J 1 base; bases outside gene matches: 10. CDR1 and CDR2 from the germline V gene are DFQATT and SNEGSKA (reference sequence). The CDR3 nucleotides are TGCAGTGCCCATAGCGGGGTCGAGATCCAAGAGACCCAGTACTTC. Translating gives CSAHSGVEIQETQYF.

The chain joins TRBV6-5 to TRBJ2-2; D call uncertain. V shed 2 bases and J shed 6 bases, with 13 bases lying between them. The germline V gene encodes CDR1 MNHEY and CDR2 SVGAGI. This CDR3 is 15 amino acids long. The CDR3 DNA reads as TGTGCCAGCAGTTACGATGAATGGAGTGCCGGGGAGCTGTTTTTT. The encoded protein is CASSYDEWSAGELFF.

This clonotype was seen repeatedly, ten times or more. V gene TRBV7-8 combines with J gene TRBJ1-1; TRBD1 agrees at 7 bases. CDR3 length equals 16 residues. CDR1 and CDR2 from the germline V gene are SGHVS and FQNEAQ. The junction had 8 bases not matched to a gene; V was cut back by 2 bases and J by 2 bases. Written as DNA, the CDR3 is TGTGCCAGCAGCTTATTAGAGGGGGCAGGAAACACTGAAGCTTTCTTT. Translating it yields CASSLLEGAGNTEAFF.

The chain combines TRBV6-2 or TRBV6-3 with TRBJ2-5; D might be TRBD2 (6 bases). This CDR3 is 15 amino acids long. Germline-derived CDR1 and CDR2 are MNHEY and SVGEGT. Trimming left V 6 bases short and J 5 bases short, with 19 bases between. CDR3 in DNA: TGTGCCAGCAGCCCCGACGTAACCGGAGGGGAGACCCAGTACTTC. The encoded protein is CASSPDVTGGETQYF.

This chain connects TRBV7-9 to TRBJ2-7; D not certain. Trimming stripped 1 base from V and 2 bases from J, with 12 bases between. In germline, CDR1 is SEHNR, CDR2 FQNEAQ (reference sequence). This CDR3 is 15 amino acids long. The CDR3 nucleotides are TGTGCCAGCAGCTTAGGCGTCACTGGCCCCTACGAGCAGTACTTC. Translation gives CASSLGVTGPYEQYF.

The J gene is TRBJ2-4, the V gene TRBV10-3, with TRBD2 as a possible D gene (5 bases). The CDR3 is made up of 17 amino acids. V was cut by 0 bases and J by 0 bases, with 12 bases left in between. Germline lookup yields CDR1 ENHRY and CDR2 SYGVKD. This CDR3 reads CAISESVEAEAKNIQYF. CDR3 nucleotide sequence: TGTGCCATCAGTGAGTCGGTGGAGGCGGAAGCCAAAAACATTCAGTACTTC.

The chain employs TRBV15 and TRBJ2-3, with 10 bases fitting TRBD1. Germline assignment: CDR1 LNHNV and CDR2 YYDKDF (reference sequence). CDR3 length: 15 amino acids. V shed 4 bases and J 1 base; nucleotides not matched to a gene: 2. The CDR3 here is CATSIGTGGTDTQYF. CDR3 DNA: TGTGCCACCAGCATCGGGACAGGGGGCACAGATACGCAGTATTTT.

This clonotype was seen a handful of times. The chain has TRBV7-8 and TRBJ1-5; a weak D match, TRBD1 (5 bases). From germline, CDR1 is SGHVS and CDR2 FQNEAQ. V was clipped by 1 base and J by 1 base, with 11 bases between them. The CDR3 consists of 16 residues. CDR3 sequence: CASSLVSGPSNQPQHF. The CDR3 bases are TGTGCCAGCAGCTTAGTTTCAGGGCCCAGCAATCAGCCCCAGCATTTT.

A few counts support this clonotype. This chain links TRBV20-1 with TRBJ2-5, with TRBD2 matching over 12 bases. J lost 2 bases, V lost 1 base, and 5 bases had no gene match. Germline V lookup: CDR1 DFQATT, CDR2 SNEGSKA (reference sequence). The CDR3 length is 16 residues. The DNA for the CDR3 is TGCAGTGCTAGAGGGGCTAGCGGGGGGGTTCAAGAGACCCAGTACTTC. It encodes CSARGASGGVQETQYF.

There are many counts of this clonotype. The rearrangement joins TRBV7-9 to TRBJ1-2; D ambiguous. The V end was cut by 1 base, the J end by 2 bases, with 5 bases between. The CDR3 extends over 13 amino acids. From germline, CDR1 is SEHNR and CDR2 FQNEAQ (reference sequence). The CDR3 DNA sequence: TGTGCCAGCAGCTTAGGACTGAACTATGGCTACACCTTC. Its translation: CASSLGLNYGYTF.

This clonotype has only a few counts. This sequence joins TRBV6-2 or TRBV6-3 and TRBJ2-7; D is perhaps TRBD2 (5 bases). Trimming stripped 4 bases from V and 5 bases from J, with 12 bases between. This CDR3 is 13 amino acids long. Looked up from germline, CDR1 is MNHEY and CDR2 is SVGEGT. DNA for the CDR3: TGTGCCAGCAGTTCCAGAGTAGCGCACGAGCAGTACTTC. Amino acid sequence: CASSSRVAHEQYF.

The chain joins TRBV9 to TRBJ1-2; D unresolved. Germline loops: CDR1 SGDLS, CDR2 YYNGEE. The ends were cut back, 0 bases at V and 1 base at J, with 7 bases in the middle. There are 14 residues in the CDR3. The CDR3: CASSVADLNYGYTF. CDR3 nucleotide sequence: TGTGCCAGCAGCGTAGCGGACCTTAACTATGGCTACACCTTC.